The entry that follows covers one TCR beta chain sequence. The data are from a study of blood T cell repertoires in COVID-19. Study-level information: Samples of COVID-19 (acute and convalescent) were obtained from the United States, Italy and Spain.

The CDR3 contains 14 residues. The germline V and J ends were trimmed by 4 bases and 8 bases, with 18 bases remaining between them. The germline V gene has CDR1 SQVTM and CDR2 ANQGSEA. The data were produced by immunoSEQ multiplex PCR, yet TCRdb's version contains in-frame clones alone and is incomplete. This sample has roughly 55,000 clones, with around 87% found just once. The chain combines TRBV29-1 with TRBJ1-5; D might be TRBD1 (6 bases). The TCR sequence derives from a man in his sixties with active or convalescent COVID-19. Sequencing was performed on peripheral blood. Here the CDR3 reads CSVVLTGFWEPQHF. CDR3 sequence (DNA): TGCAGCGTTGTCCTTACAGGGTTCTGGGAGCCCCAGCATTTT.